One and the same sample provided the 5 T cell receptor beta chains below, sequenced in a study of control samples from healthy donors and cancer patients. The method was immunoSEQ multiplex PCR; TCRdb's version includes in-frame clones alone and lacks a portion of them. The repertoire consists of over 55,000 clones, with roughly 90% occurring once and the leading ten covering 0.91%. Specimen: PBMCs. Receptor source: a man aged 30 to 39 with colorectal cancer.

The chain uses TRBV7-9 and TRBJ2-2, with D possibly matching TRBD2 (6 bases). The CDR3 contains 15 residues. In germline, CDR1 is SEHNR, CDR2 FQNEAQ (reference sequence). Trimming took 5 bases from V and 7 from J, leaving 17 bases between them. CDR3 sequence reads: CASSPSEGVYGELFF. The CDR3 DNA is TGTGCCAGCAGCCCATCGGAGGGAGTGTACGGGGAGCTGTTTTTT. The variable domain in full, completed from reference TRBV7-9 and TRBJ2-2, reads DTGVSQNPRHKITKRGQNVTFRCDPISEHNRLYWYRQTLGQGPEFLTYFQNEAQLEKSRLLSDRFSAERPKGSFSTLEIQRTEQGDSAMYLCASSPSEGVYGELFFGEGSRLTVL.

The chain is built from TRBV7-8 and TRBJ2-3; D assignment may be TRBD1 or TRBD2 (5 bases each). The germline V gene encodes CDR1 SGHVS and CDR2 FQNEAQ. V dropped 3 bases and J dropped 5 bases, with 12 bases sitting between them. The CDR3 has 14 amino acids. The DNA for the CDR3 is TGTGCCAGCAGCTTTGGGGGTTATATAGATACGCAGTATTTT. It is translated as CASSFGGYIDTQYF.

The gene calls are TRBV13 and TRBJ1-2; no definite D call. With 4 bases removed from V and 3 bases from J, the gap between germline ends came to 15 bases. The germline gives CDR1 PRHDT, CDR2 FYEKMQ (reference sequence). This CDR3 has 15 amino acids. The CDR3: CASSSSLGSYYGYTF. CDR3 bases: TGTGCCAGCAGCTCCTCTTTGGGGAGCTACTATGGCTACACCTTC.

The gene calls are TRBV5-6 and TRBJ1-1, with TRBD1 matching 9 bases. With V trimmed by 0 bases and J by 7 bases, 1 base remained unmatched. Germline CDR1 SGHDT, CDR2 YYEEEE. This CDR3 comprises 13 residues. The CDR3 protein is CASSLAGQGEAFF. Here the CDR3 DNA reads TGTGCCAGCAGCTTGGCGGGACAGGGTGAAGCTTTCTTT.

The rearrangement links TRBV11-2 to TRBJ2-5; D is undetermined. Trimming took 5 bases from V and 2 from J, leaving 6 bases between them. The germline V gene has CDR1 SGHAT and CDR2 FQNNGV. The CDR3 runs 12 residues. This chain's CDR3 is CASSLTQETQYF. The CDR3 nucleotides read TGTGCCAGCAGCCTAACACAAGAGACCCAGTACTTC.